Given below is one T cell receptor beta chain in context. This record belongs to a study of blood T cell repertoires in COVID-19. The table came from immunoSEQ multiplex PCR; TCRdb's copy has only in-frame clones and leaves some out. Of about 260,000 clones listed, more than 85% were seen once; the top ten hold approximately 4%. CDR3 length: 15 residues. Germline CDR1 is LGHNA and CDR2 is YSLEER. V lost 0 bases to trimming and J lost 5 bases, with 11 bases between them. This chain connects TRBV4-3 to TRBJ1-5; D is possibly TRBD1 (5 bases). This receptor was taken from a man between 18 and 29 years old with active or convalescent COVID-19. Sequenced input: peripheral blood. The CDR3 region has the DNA TGCGCCAGCAGCCAAGATTACGGGGGAGATCAGCCCCAGCATTTT. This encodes CASSQDYGGDQPQHF.